What follows is one T cell receptor (beta chain) and its context. The data originate from a study of blood T cell repertoires in COVID-19. In the study overall: Material from acute and convalescent COVID-19 was sourced from the United States, Italy and Spain. Sample material is recorded as cDNA or gDNA derived from T cells, B-cell-depleted T cells, or PBMCs.

Germline V gives CDR1 GTSNPN, CDR2 SVGIG (reference sequence). The ends lost 3 bases at V and 3 bases at J; junction bases unmatched: 3. The length of the CDR3 is 14 residues. Study processing details: Estimation of nucleated cell counts was performed using reference gene primer amplification. Sequencing used immunoSEQ multiplex PCR; TCRdb keeps in-frame clones, though not all of them. Clone size and the V and J calls come from that table; the DNA yielded D and trimming. The sample has 70,000 to 95,000 clones, 75% to 85% seen once. The gene calls are TRBV30 and TRBJ2-1; 9 nucleotides agree with TRBD1. The TCR comes from a woman in her thirties or forties with active or convalescent COVID-19. Input material: peripheral blood. CDR3 region: CAWRRQGGYNEQFF. For the CDR3, the DNA is TGTGCCTGGAGAAGACAGGGGGGCTACAATGAGCAGTTCTTC.